A selection of T cell receptor beta chains follows, all from one sample in a study of shared clonotypes between healthy human individuals. Profiling relied on immunoSEQ multiplex PCR, and the TCRdb table lists in-frame clones only, not all of them. The profile shows 650,000 to 750,000 clones, approximately 75% of them singletons. The material sequenced was memory CD4+ T cells sorted from blood. The receptors shown here come from a woman aged 25 to 39 in good health. Each CDR3 is given with its conserved first and last residue. The order of the fields is clone size, D gene, J gene, V gene, CDR3 protein, CDR3 DNA. A D gene is named only where the DNA matches it firmly. The size entry is marked missing in some rows and otherwise reads once, few, many or a size class.

>NA|NA|TRBJ1-4|TRBV18
CASSPQDGVVEKLFF
TGTGCCAGCTCCCCACAGGATGGGGTTGTTGAAAAACTGTTTTTT
>few|NA|TRBJ2-7|TRBV7-9
CASSLVGTGAQEVF
NA
>NA|NA|TRBJ1-4|TRBV30
CAWSGGRNVNEKLFF
TGTGCCTGGAGTGGGGGACGGAACGTTAATGAAAAACTGTTTTTT
>NA|TRBD2|TRBJ2-1|TRBV6-1
CASSGSGTSGKYEQFF
TGTGCCAGCAGTGGGTCCGGGACTAGCGGGAAATATGAGCAGTTCTTC
>NA|TRBD1|TRBJ1-2|TRBV7-2
CASSQRQGDYGYTF
TGTGCCAGCAGCCAGCGACAGGGGGACTATGGCTACACCTTC
>few|NA|TRBJ2-3|TRBV10-1
CASSAGDTQYF
TGCGCCAGCAGTGCGGGAGATACGCAGTATTTT
>few|NA|TRBJ2-7|TRBV27
CASGTYEQYF
TGTGCCAGCGGAACCTACGAGCAGTACTTC
>NA|NA|TRBJ1-2|TRBV6-1
CASLDYGYTF
TGTGCCAGCTTGGACTATGGCTACACCTTC
>NA|NA|TRBJ1-4|TRBV20-1
CSAKQGPVAFF
TGCAGTGCCAAACAGGGACCGGTGGCGTTTTTT
>NA|NA|TRBJ2-7|TRBV28
CASSSTRYEQYF
TGTGCCAGCAGTTCGACTAGGTACGAGCAGTACTTC
>NA|TRBD2|TRBJ2-3|TRBV4-2
CASSQLTSGGGEDTQYF
TGTGCCAGCAGCCAATTAACTAGCGGGGGGGGAGAAGATACGCAGTATTTT
>NA|NA|TRBJ2-2|TRBV15
CATSRDGPNTGELFF
TGTGCCACCAGCAGGGACGGACCGAACACCGGGGAGCTGTTTTTT
>once|NA|TRBJ1-2|TRBV10-1
CASSDYSYGYTF
TGCGCCAGCAGTGACTATAGCTATGGCTACACCTTC
>few|NA|TRBJ2-5|TRBV5-4
CASTSLDIQETQYF
TGTGCCAGCACTTCTCTTGACATCCAAGAGACCCAGTACTTC
>NA|NA|TRBJ1-4|TRBV7-8
CASSLEGGGVPNEKLFF
TGTGCCAGCAGCTTAGAAGGCGGAGGGGTCCCTAATGAAAAACTGTTTTTT
>NA|TRBD1|TRBJ2-1|TRBV27
CASSLSWDRVRNEQFF
TGTGCCAGCAGTTTATCGTGGGACAGGGTGCGAAATGAGCAGTTCTTC
>NA|TRBD1|TRBJ2-7|TRBV10-1
CASSERQPGTGGSYEQYF
TGCGCCAGCAGTGAGCGACAGCCCGGGACAGGGGGTTCCTACGAGCAGTACTTC
>NA|NA|TRBJ2-3|TRBV7-2
CASSPMRSSTQYF
TGTGCCAGCAGTCCTATGAGGTCCTCAACGCAGTATTTT
>NA|NA|TRBJ1-4|TRBV6-6
CASSSTSGQNNEKLFF
TGTGCCAGCAGTTCAACGAGCGGACAGAATAATGAAAAACTGTTTTTT
>NA|TRBD2|TRBJ2-7|TRBV27
CASSSILAGVKEQYF
TGTGCCAGCAGTTCCATACTAGCGGGAGTTAAAGAGCAGTACTTC
>NA|TRBD2|TRBJ2-5|TRBV7-3
CASSLTGTSGRKETQYF
TGTGCCAGCAGCTTAACGGGGACTAGCGGGAGGAAAGAGACCCAGTACTTC
>NA|TRBD2|TRBJ2-5|TRBV7-9
CASSSTGTRQETQYF
TGTGCCAGCAGTTCTACCGGGACTAGGCAAGAGACCCAGTACTTC
>NA|NA|TRBJ1-3|TRBV7-2
CASSHGSSGNTIYF
TGTGCCAGCAGCCACGGTAGCTCTGGAAACACCATATATTTT
>NA|NA|TRBJ1-3|TRBV10-1
CASSPGISGNTIYF
TGCGCCAGCAGCCCTGGGATCTCTGGAAACACCATATATTTT
>once|NA|TRBJ2-1|TRBV6-5
CASSLTSYNEQFF
TGTGCCAGCAGCCTAACCTCCTACAATGAGCAGTTCTTC
>NA|NA|TRBJ1-3|TRBV25-1
CASTGTESLSGNTIYF
TGTGCCAGCACAGGGACCGAGAGTCTCTCTGGAAACACCATATATTTT
>few|TRBD1|TRBJ1-2|TRBV7-2
CASSLGPPGGYGGYTF
TGTGCCAGCAGCTTAGGTCCCCCAGGGGGTTATGGTGGCTACACCTTC
>few|NA|TRBJ1-1|TRBV19
CASRYSSNTEAFF
TGTGCCAGTAGATACAGCTCGAACACTGAAGCTTTCTTT
>NA|TRBD1|TRBJ2-5|TRBV15
CATSGLTGVRETQYF
TGTGCCACCAGCGGCTTGACAGGGGTCCGGGAGACCCAGTACTTC
>NA|NA|TRBJ2-3|TRBV15
CATSRGQDAATDTQYF
TGTGCCACCAGCAGAGGTCAGGACGCAGCCACAGATACGCAGTATTTT
>few|NA|TRBJ1-1|TRBV6-5
CASSYMRGTEAFF
TGTGCCAGCAGTTACATGAGGGGTACTGAAGCTTTCTTT
>NA|NA|TRBJ1-4|TRBV11-2
CASSLGALGEKLFF
TGTGCCAGCAGCTTGGGGGCTTTAGGCGAAAAACTGTTTTTT
>few|TRBD2|TRBJ2-7|TRBV28
CASSPLGTSGRDYEQYF
TGTGCCAGCAGTCCTCTCGGGACTAGCGGACGAGACTACGAGCAGTACTTC
>NA|NA|TRBJ2-2|TRBV9
CASRSQNSNTGELFF
TGTGCCAGCAGATCCCAAAACAGCAACACCGGGGAGCTGTTTTTT
>NA|TRBD1|TRBJ2-3|TRBV25-1
CASSAPGQGQTDTQYF
TGTGCCAGCAGTGCGCCGGGACAGGGCCAAACAGATACGCAGTATTTT
>NA|NA|TRBJ2-6|TRBV18
CASSPLISGANVLTF
TGTGCCAGCTCACCGCTGATCTCTGGGGCCAACGTCCTGACTTTC
>NA|TRBD2|TRBJ2-1|TRBV11-2
CASSGLAASDVNNEQFF
TGTGCCAGCTCGGGACTAGCGGCTTCTGACGTAAACAATGAGCAGTTCTTC
>many|NA|TRBJ2-3|TRBV18
CASSPRIREDTQYF
TGTGCCAGCTCACCAAGGATCAGAGAGGATACGCAGTATTTT
>once|NA|TRBJ1-3|TRBV28
CASSFLGGNTIYF
TGTGCCAGCAGTTTTTTGGGAGGAAACACCATATATTTT
>few|TRBD2|TRBJ2-1|TRBV5-4
CASSLVASGTTYNEQFF
TGTGCCAGCAGCTTGGTTGCTAGCGGGACCACCTACAATGAGCAGTTCTTC
>once|TRBD2|TRBJ2-3|TRBV29-1
CSDLAGVGDTQYF
TGCAGCGACCTAGCGGGAGTTGGAGATACGCAGTATTTT
>NA|NA|TRBJ2-7|TRBV11-2
CASSMQGDSYEQYF
TGTGCCAGCAGCATGCAGGGTGACTCCTACGAGCAGTACTTC
>NA|NA|TRBJ2-7|TRBV25-1
CASRTPVHKDYEQYF
TGTGCCAGCAGGACACCCGTACACAAAGACTACGAGCAGTACTTC
>NA|NA|TRBJ2-7|TRBV28
CASSSSYEQYF
TGTGCCAGCAGTTCGTCCTACGAGCAGTACTTC
>NA|NA|TRBJ2-6|TRBV2
CASIDPVQASSGANVLTF
TGTGCCAGCATCGACCCTGTGCAGGCATCCTCTGGGGCCAACGTCCTGACTTTC